These T cell receptor beta chains were read from a single sample in a study of shared clonotypes between healthy human individuals. Only in-frame clones appear in the TCRdb table, and some are missing; sequencing was by immunoSEQ multiplex PCR. The data show over 800,000 clones, with around 93% seen just once and approximately 25% held by the top ten. Material for sequencing was naive CD8+ T cells sorted from blood. The receptors come from a man aged 25 to 40 in good health. The CDR3 runs from the conserved cysteine through the conserved F or W. Each record gives: V gene, D gene, clone size, J gene, CDR3 protein, CDR3 DNA. D genes are given only for firm matches. Where a row states a size, it is once, few, many or the class of an expanded clone; other rows omit it.

TRBV4-1	.	.	TRBJ1-1	CASSQGLSQVNTEAFF	TGCGCCAGCAGCCAAGGATTGAGTCAGGTGAACACTGAAGCTTTCTTT
TRBV7-2	.	.	TRBJ2-7	CASSFYPGAYEQYF	TGTGCCAGCAGCTTCTATCCGGGGGCCTACGAGCAGTACTTC
TRBV7-2	.	.	TRBJ2-1	CAIQSQDLNYNEQFF	TGTGCCATACAATCCCAGGACCTTAATTACAATGAGCAGTTCTTC
TRBV5-1	TRBD1	.	TRBJ2-7	CASRFSGGSTYEQYF	TGCGCCAGCAGATTCTCAGGGGGCAGCACCTACGAGCAGTACTTC
TRBV4-3	TRBD2	.	TRBJ2-2	CASSQDPAGAGELFF	TGCGCCAGCAGCCAAGATCCGGCGGGGGCCGGGGAGCTGTTTTTT
TRBV21-1	.	.	TRBJ2-7	CASSPGELDSYEQYF	TGTGCCAGCAGCCCCGGAGAGCTCGACAGCTACGAGCAGTACTTC
TRBV30	TRBD2	.	TRBJ2-1	CAWNGLAGYNEQFF	TGTGCCTGGAATGGACTAGCGGGCTACAATGAGCAGTTCTTC
TRBV7-9	TRBD2	.	TRBJ2-5	CASSPRTSGRETQYF	TGTGCCAGCAGCCCCCGGACTAGCGGAAGAGAGACCCAGTACTTC
TRBV6-5	.	once	TRBJ2-1	CASSYGARNTNEQFF	TGTGCCAGCAGTTACGGGGCACGGAACACGAATGAGCAGTTCTTC
TRBV5-6	.	.	TRBJ1-4	CASSLWGTRTREKLFF	TGTGCCAGCAGCTTGTGGGGGACTCGTACTAGGGAAAAACTGTTTTTT
TRBV12-5	TRBD2	.	TRBJ2-2	CASGSAASGTLLTGELFF	TGTGCTAGTGGTTCCGCCGCCAGCGGGACTCTTCTCACCGGGGAGCTGTTTTTT
TRBV7-2	.	.	TRBJ2-3	CASSLEEVSTDTQYF	TGTGCCAGCAGCTTAGAAGAGGTTAGCACAGATACGCAGTATTTT
TRBV9	.	.	TRBJ2-1	CASSGDFYNEQFF	TGTGCCAGCAGCGGGGACTTTTACAATGAGCAGTTCTTC
TRBV29-1	.	.	TRBJ1-1	CSAWVQNTEAFF	TGCAGCGCCTGGGTCCAGAACACTGAAGCTTTCTTT
TRBV5-1	.	.	TRBJ2-7	CASSAQGLGSSYEQYF	TGCGCCAGCAGCGCCCAGGGATTGGGGAGCTCCTACGAGCAGTACTTC
TRBV15	.	.	TRBJ2-5	CATSELAVYQETQYF	TGTGCCACCAGCGAGTTAGCGGTGTACCAAGAGACCCAGTACTTC
TRBV5-6	.	.	TRBJ2-2	CASSWGTGELFF	TGTGCCAGCAGTTGGGGGACCGGGGAGCTGTTTTTT
TRBV7-6	TRBD1	.	TRBJ1-1	CASSLGEGQAEAFF	TGTGCCAGCAGCTTAGGGGAAGGACAGGCTGAAGCTTTCTTT
TRBV6-1	TRBD2	.	TRBJ2-7	CASSEDGRVGPYEQYF	TGTGCCAGCAGTGAAGACGGGAGGGTCGGGCCCTACGAGCAGTACTTC
TRBV6-1	TRBD1	.	TRBJ2-1	CASTRQGSYNEQFF	TGTGCCAGCACACGACAGGGCTCCTACAATGAGCAGTTCTTC
TRBV5-6	TRBD2	once	TRBJ2-7	CASSLSGLAASYEQYF	TGTGCCAGCAGCTTGTCGGGACTAGCGGCCTCCTACGAGCAGTACTTC
TRBV7-9	.	.	TRBJ1-1	CASSLVGQGRGTEAFF	TGTGCCAGCAGCTTAGTGGGTCAGGGCCGGGGGACTGAAGCTTTCTTT
TRBV7-6	.	.	TRBJ2-3	CASSPVPSTDTQYF	TGTGCCAGCAGTCCTGTGCCTAGCACAGATACGCAGTATTTT
TRBV5-1	TRBD1	.	TRBJ2-7	CASSLAGQGYEQYF	TGCGCCAGCAGCTTGGCGGGACAGGGTTACGAGCAGTACTTC
TRBV27	TRBD1	.	TRBJ1-2	CASSPGQGYGYTF	TGTGCCAGCAGCCCCGGACAGGGCTATGGCTACACCTTC
TRBV27	.	.	TRBJ2-3	CASTSSTDTQYF	TGTGCCAGCACATCTAGCACAGATACGCAGTATTTT
TRBV9	.	.	TRBJ1-1	CASSVERSNTEAFF	TGTGCCAGCAGCGTAGAACGGTCAAACACTGAAGCTTTCTTT
TRBV18	.	once	TRBJ1-1	CASSPPFGVPTFMNTEAFF	TGTGCCAGCTCACCACCGTTCGGGGTCCCCACCTTCATGAACACTGAAGCTTTCTTT
TRBV28	TRBD2	.	TRBJ2-2	CASSQVEVPSGSPSNTGELFF	TGTGCCAGCAGCCAGGTAGAGGTTCCTAGCGGGAGCCCTTCGAACACCGGGGAGCTGTTTTTT
TRBV7-9	.	.	TRBJ2-7	CASSLGPWEQYF	TGTGCCAGCAGCTTGGGACCATGGGAGCAGTACTTC